This is a list of T cell receptor beta chains from one sample in a study of shared clonotypes between healthy human individuals. The repertoire was sequenced with immunoSEQ multiplex PCR; TCRdb's copy has only in-frame clones and lacks some. The sample lists approximately 1,000,000 clones; 60% to 80% were seen once. Sequencing was done on a sample of memory CD4+ T cells from PBMCs. The receptors come from a man younger than 35 in good health. Some clones in this sample may be carry-over from other donors' samples. Each CDR3 is given with its conserved first and last residue. The D gene is left open where the match is weak. Clone size, where shown, is once, few, many, or a class for clones that have expanded.

d_call	j_call	v_call	clone_size	cdr3_aa	cdr3_nt
NA	TRBJ2-1	TRBV15	NA	CATSRDEGAGNEQFF	TGTGCCACCAGCAGAGACGAGGGGGCGGGGAATGAGCAGTTCTTC
NA	TRBJ1-3	TRBV14	NA	CASRRTGSSGNTIYF	TGTGCCAGCAGGCGGACGGGAAGCTCTGGAAACACCATATATTTT
NA	TRBJ1-1	TRBV11-2	once	CASSRGGGWNTEAFF	TGTGCCAGCAGCCGCGGCGGAGGGTGGAACACTGAAGCTTTCTTT
NA	TRBJ1-4	TRBV6-1	NA	CASSERGEREKLFF	TGTGCCAGCAGTGAAAGGGGGGAACGTGAAAAACTGTTTTTT
NA	TRBJ2-7	TRBV11-3	once	CASSSGGSLAGEQYF	TGTGCCAGCAGCTCCGGTGGGAGCCTCGCGGGCGAGCAGTACTTC
NA	TRBJ1-2	TRBV5-6	NA	CASSLFVTGHGYTF	TGTGCCAGCAGCTTGTTCGTCACGGGTCATGGCTACACCTTC
NA	TRBJ1-6	TRBV7-9	NA	CASSVRNSPLHF	TGTGCCAGCAGCGTAAGAAATTCACCCCTCCACTTT
TRBD1	TRBJ1-2	TRBV27	NA	CASSPLSLRDRANYGYTF	TGTGCCAGCAGTCCTCTTTCACTCCGGGACAGAGCTAACTATGGCTACACCTTC
NA	TRBJ2-1	TRBV10-3	NA	CAISVVQVSYNEQFF	TGTGCCATCAGTGTGGTCCAGGTTTCCTACAATGAGCAGTTCTTC
TRBD1	TRBJ2-7	TRBV19	NA	CASSIAGTGFYEQYF	TGTGCCAGTAGTATCGCCGGGACAGGGTTCTACGAGCAGTACTTC
NA	TRBJ1-3	TRBV14	NA	CASSQGSGNTIYF	TGTGCCAGCAGCCAGGGATCTGGAAACACCATATATTTT
NA	TRBJ1-5	TRBV28	NA	CASSNGEGSQHF	TGTGCCAGCAGTAACGGCGAGGGGTCCCAGCATTTT
NA	TRBJ2-7	TRBV28	NA	CASRGGSYEQYF	TGTGCCAGCAGAGGGGGCTCCTACGAGCAGTACTTC
TRBD2	TRBJ2-1	TRBV6-5	NA	CASTPSGKVFNEQFF	TGTGCCAGCACCCCTAGCGGAAAGGTTTTTAATGAGCAGTTCTTC
NA	TRBJ2-3	TRBV4-2	NA	CASSQELGGGDTQYF	TGTGCCAGCAGCCAAGAACTAGGAGGGGGAGATACGCAGTATTTT
NA	TRBJ2-5	TRBV19	NA	CASSIMETQYF	TGTGCCAGTAGTATCATGGAGACCCAGTACTTC
TRBD2	TRBJ2-5	TRBV6-1	NA	CASSEVASGSSQYF	TGTGCCAGCAGTGAAGTGGCTAGCGGGAGCTCCCAGTACTTC
TRBD2	TRBJ2-4	TRBV6-1	NA	CASRLLAGGPDIQYF	TGTGCCAGCAGACTACTAGCGGGAGGGCCGGACATTCAGTACTTC
TRBD2	TRBJ2-1	TRBV5-1	NA	CASRLAGTSGSQKFF	TGCGCCAGCAGACTTGCCGGGACTAGCGGGAGTCAGAAGTTCTTC
TRBD2	TRBJ2-1	TRBV6-6	once	CASSPAGNEQFF	TGTGCCAGCAGCCCAGCGGGGAATGAGCAGTTCTTC
NA	TRBJ1-4	TRBV28	once	CASSTSSSKLFF	TGTGCCAGCAGTACCTCCTCCTCGAAACTGTTTTTT
NA	TRBJ2-2	TRBV27	NA	CASSPTRVAGELFF	TGTGCCAGCAGCCCGACCCGGGTGGCCGGGGAGCTGTTTTTT
TRBD1	TRBJ1-3	TRBV30	NA	CACVQGAGNTIYF	TGTGCCTGCGTCCAGGGGGCGGGTAACACCATATATTTT
TRBD1	TRBJ1-2	TRBV28	few	CASSLVGQVRGVGYTF	TGTGCCAGCAGTTTAGTAGGACAGGTCCGCGGGGTCGGCTACACCTTC
TRBD1	TRBJ1-2	TRBV19	NA	CASSPYQTGGFGYTF	TGTGCCAGTAGTCCATACCAGACAGGGGGCTTCGGCTACACCTTC
NA	TRBJ1-2	TRBV7-8	NA	CASSLAFTQGGEGYTF	TGTGCCAGCAGCTTAGCCTTCACACAGGGCGGGGAAGGCTACACCTTC
NA	TRBJ2-5	TRBV9	NA	CASSGGLKETQYF	TGTGCCAGCAGCGGCGGACTTAAAGAGACCCAGTACTTC
NA	TRBJ1-2	TRBV28	few	CASITRGVGGYTF	TGTGCCAGCATTACTAGAGGGGTGGGTGGCTACACCTTC
NA	TRBJ1-1	TRBV7-8	NA	CASSLGGGGRANTEAFF	TGTGCCAGCAGCTTAGGGGGTGGTGGGCGGGCGAACACTGAAGCTTTCTTT
TRBD2	TRBJ2-7	TRBV7-6	NA	CASSLGLVNHEQYF	TGTGCCAGCAGCTTGGGACTAGTAAACCACGAGCAGTACTTC
NA	TRBJ1-2	TRBV28	NA	CASNSGLGGYTF	TGTGCCAGCAATTCGGGGCTCGGAGGCTACACCTTC
NA	TRBJ2-1	TRBV2	NA	CASREGQYNEQFF	TGTGCCAGCAGGGAGGGACAGTACAATGAGCAGTTCTTC
NA	TRBJ1-1	TRBV5-1	NA	CASSFDGENTEAFF	TGCGCCAGCAGCTTCGACGGAGAGAACACTGAAGCTTTCTTT
TRBD2	TRBJ2-7	TRBV7-2	NA	CASSSSSGRSYEQYF	TGTGCCAGCAGCTCCTCTAGCGGGAGATCCTACGAGCAGTACTTC
TRBD2	TRBJ2-1	TRBV5-1	NA	CASSLRGSGSTHNEQFF	TGCGCCAGCAGCTTGAGGGGTAGCGGGAGTACCCACAATGAGCAGTTCTTC
TRBD2	TRBJ2-3	TRBV5-6	NA	CASSLAGGPTDTQYF	TGTGCCAGCAGCTTGGCGGGAGGGCCCACAGATACGCAGTATTTT
NA	TRBJ2-7	TRBV7-2	once	CASPYGQNYEQYF	TGTGCCAGCCCCTATGGACAGAACTACGAGCAGTACTTC
NA	TRBJ2-2	TRBV27	NA	CATQTWPPNIGELFF	TGTGCCACCCAAACGTGGCCGCCGAACATCGGGGAGCTGTTTTTT
NA	TRBJ1-4	TRBV18	NA	CASSPNVGNEKLFF	TGTGCCAGCTCACCAAACGTTGGTAATGAAAAACTGTTTTTT
TRBD1	TRBJ1-4	TRBV6-1	NA	CAISRDRGGREKLFF	TGTGCCATCAGTAGGGACAGGGGCGGGAGAGAAAAACTGTTTTTT
NA	TRBJ2-6	TRBV7-7	NA	CASSVYRKSPQSRADVLTF	TGTGCCAGCAGCGTTTATCGTAAGTCCCCACAAAGTCGGGCCGACGTCCTGACTTTC
TRBD2	TRBJ2-1	TRBV9	NA	CASSEAGYYNEQFF	TGTGCCAGCAGCGAAGCGGGATACTACAATGAGCAGTTCTTC
NA	TRBJ1-1	TRBV6-5	NA	CASSYSWRETEAFF	TGTGCCAGCAGTTACTCCTGGAGGGAAACTGAAGCTTTCTTT
NA	TRBJ2-1	TRBV10-3	few	CAISDRQEQFF	TGTGCCATCAGTGACCGACAGGAGCAGTTCTTC
NA	TRBJ1-2	TRBV5-1	NA	CASSPLGGSYGYTF	TGCGCCAGCAGCCCTCTAGGGGGTAGCTATGGCTACACCTTC
NA	TRBJ2-2	TRBV28	NA	CASTRQTGRGTGELFF	TGTGCCAGCACCAGACAGACAGGCAGGGGCACCGGGGAGCTGTTTTTT
NA	TRBJ1-1	TRBV10-2	NA	CASKWEGQNTEAFF	TGCGCCAGCAAGTGGGAGGGACAGAACACTGAAGCTTTCTTT
NA	TRBJ2-3	TRBV7-9	once	CASTLLGGAPDTQYF	TGTGCCAGCACGCTGCTTGGGGGAGCTCCAGATACGCAGTATTTT
NA	TRBJ1-1	TRBV28	NA	CASSGGRRLNTEAFF	TGTGCCAGCAGCGGAGGACGTCGCTTAAACACTGAAGCTTTCTTT
TRBD2	TRBJ2-1	TRBV28	few	CASSQTSLGFF	TGTGCCAGCAGTCAGACTAGCCTAGGATTCTTC
NA	TRBJ1-2	TRBV29-1	few	CSGDTGTNYGYTF	TGCAGCGGAGACACAGGGACCAACTATGGCTACACCTTC
NA	TRBJ2-7	TRBV10-3	NA	CAISRDFGEQYF	TGTGCCATCTCTCGGGACTTCGGGGAGCAGTACTTC
TRBD2	TRBJ2-5	TRBV5-6	NA	CASSLVAGGRETQYF	TGTGCCAGCAGCTTAGTGGCGGGCGGGAGGGAGACCCAGTACTTC
TRBD1	TRBJ2-2	TRBV11-2	few	CASSGRTGNTGELFF	TGTGCCAGCAGCGGCCGGACAGGGAACACCGGGGAGCTGTTTTTT
TRBD2	TRBJ2-1	TRBV30	NA	CAWATSGYNEQFF	TGTGCCTGGGCGACTAGCGGGTACAATGAGCAGTTCTTC
NA	TRBJ2-3	TRBV28	NA	CASRPTGLVAQYF	TGTGCCAGCAGACCGACGGGACTTGTAGCGCAGTATTTT
NA	TRBJ2-3	TRBV5-4	NA	CAWGPPTDTQYF	TGTGCCTGGGGGCCCCCCACAGATACGCAGTATTTT
TRBD1	TRBJ2-5	TRBV9	NA	CASSLRTGARETQYF	TGTGCCAGCAGCCTTAGGACAGGGGCGAGAGAGACCCAGTACTTC
TRBD2	TRBJ2-2	TRBV7-6	NA	CASSLELAGPNTGELFF	TGTGCCAGCAGCTTAGAACTAGCGGGACCGAACACCGGGGAGCTGTTTTTT